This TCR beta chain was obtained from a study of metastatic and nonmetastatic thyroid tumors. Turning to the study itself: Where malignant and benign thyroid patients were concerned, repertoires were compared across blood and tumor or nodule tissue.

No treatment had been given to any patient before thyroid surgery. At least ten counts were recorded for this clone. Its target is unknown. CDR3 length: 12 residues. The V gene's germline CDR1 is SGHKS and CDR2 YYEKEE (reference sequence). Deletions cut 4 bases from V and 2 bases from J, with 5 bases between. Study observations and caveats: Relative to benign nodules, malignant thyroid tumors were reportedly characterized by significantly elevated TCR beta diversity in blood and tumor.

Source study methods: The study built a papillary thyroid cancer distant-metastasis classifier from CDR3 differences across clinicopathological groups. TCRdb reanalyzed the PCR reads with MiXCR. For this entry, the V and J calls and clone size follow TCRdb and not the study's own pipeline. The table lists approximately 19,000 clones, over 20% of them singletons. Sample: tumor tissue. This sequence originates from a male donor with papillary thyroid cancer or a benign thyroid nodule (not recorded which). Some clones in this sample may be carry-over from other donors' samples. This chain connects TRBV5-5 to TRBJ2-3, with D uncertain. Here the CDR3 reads CASSPPTDTQYF. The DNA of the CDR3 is TGTGCCAGCAGCCCCCCCACAGATACGCAGTATTTT.